This is a list of T cell receptor beta chains from one sample in a study of blood T cells in healthy people across ages. TCRdb re-called the 5' RACE reads with MiXCR, one entry per CDR3 protein. The table shows some 1,500,000 distinct CDR3 sequences, with approximately 42% occurring only once. Specimen: blood. The receptor source for this set is a woman under 30 in good health. Each CDR3 is given with its conserved first and last residue. D genes are given only for firm matches. The size of a clone is reported for some rows only, either as once, few or many, or as a class for expanded clones.

v_call	clone_size	j_call	d_call	cdr3_nt	cdr3_aa
TRBV20-1	NA	TRBJ2-5	TRBD2	TGCAGTGCGCTACCCTTCCTAGCGGGCCCCAGGAATGAGCAGTACTTC	CSALPFLAGPRNEQYF
TRBV9	NA	TRBJ2-7	TRBD1	TGTGCCAGCAGCGTAGGGACAGGGACCTACAATGAGCAGTACTTC	CASSVGTGTYNEQYF
TRBV7-9	NA	TRBJ2-3	NA	TGTGCCAGCAGCTACTTGTGGGGCGAGGGTAGCTTCACAGATACGCAGTATTTT	CASSYLWGEGSFTDTQYF
TRBV29-1	NA	TRBJ2-3	NA	TGCAGCATCGTCTACACCAACACAGATACGCAGTATTTT	CSIVYTNTDTQYF
TRBV11-2	NA	TRBJ2-1	NA	TGTGCCAGCAGCTGGGGGTTTGGGACAAGGAGCTCCTACAATGAGCAGTTCTTC	CASSWGFGTRSSYNEQFF
TRBV6-2/TRBV6-3	NA	TRBJ1-2	NA	TGTGCCAGCAGTCCAACTCGCTATGGCTACACCTTC	CASSPTRYGYTF
TRBV7-2	NA	TRBJ1-2	TRBD1	TGTGCCAGCAGACTCGGGACAGCGGTTACATATGGCTACACCTTC	CASRLGTAVTYGYTF
TRBV20-1	NA	TRBJ2-2	NA	TGCAGTGCTAGGGGGAGTGACTCCAGGGTGGTCACCGGGGAGCTGTTTTTT	CSARGSDSRVVTGELFF
TRBV27	NA	TRBJ2-1	NA	TGTGCCAGCAGTTTAACCCCCCACCCAGCGGAAAGCTCCTACAATGAGCAGTTCTTC	CASSLTPHPAESSYNEQFF
TRBV7-2	NA	TRBJ1-1	NA	TGTGCCAGCAGCTTAGCCTTTAATCGTGCTTTCTTT	CASSLAFNRAFF
TRBV9	NA	TRBJ2-7	NA	TGTGCCAGCAACCGGGAGACGCCCAATGAGCAGTACTTC	CASNRETPNEQYF
TRBV11-2	NA	TRBJ2-1	TRBD2	TGCGCCAGCAGCGACTGGGAGGGGCAGAGGATTTACAATGAGCAGTTCTTC	CASSDWEGQRIYNEQFF
TRBV6-2/TRBV6-3	many	TRBJ2-7	TRBD2	TGTGCCAGCAGTTACTCCAGACTAGCGGGAGGTAGAGAGCAGTACTTC	CASSYSRLAGGREQYF
TRBV6-5	few	TRBJ2-2	NA	TGTGCCAGCAGTTATACGGCATCGAACACCGGGGAGCTGTTTTTT	CASSYTASNTGELFF
TRBV20-1	few	TRBJ1-2	NA	TGCAGTGCTACGCAGGGTAAAGCTGGCTACACCTTC	CSATQGKAGYTF
TRBV5-4	NA	TRBJ1-6	NA	TGTGCCAGCAGTTGGGACAATAATTCACCCCTCCACTTT	CASSWDNNSPLHF
TRBV29-1	NA	TRBJ2-7	NA	TGCAGCGTCCTCGATTCGGGCTACGAGCAGTACTTC	CSVLDSGYEQYF
TRBV9	many	TRBJ2-5	NA	TGTGCCAGCAGCCGATGGACTGCTCCCCAAGAGACCCAGTACTTC	CASSRWTAPQETQYF
TRBV3-1	few	TRBJ1-5	NA	TGTGCCAGCAGCCAAGGGATCAGTGGACTCGGGAATCAGCCCCAGCATTTT	CASSQGISGLGNQPQHF
TRBV15	once	TRBJ1-1	TRBD1	TGTGCCACTACCCGACAGGGAATGGGGGTAGATGCTGAAGCTTTCTTT	CATTRQGMGVDAEAFF
TRBV6-6	NA	TRBJ2-7	TRBD2	TGTGCCAGCAGGCCGGGACTAGGAACCGAGCAGTACTTC	CASRPGLGTEQYF
TRBV6-5	NA	TRBJ1-2	NA	TGTGCCAGCAGTCCCACACAAACCTATGGCTACACCTTC	CASSPTQTYGYTF
TRBV7-9	NA	TRBJ1-2	TRBD1	TGTGCCAGCAGCCGGGGACAGGGTGTAGGAAAAGGCTACACCTTC	CASSRGQGVGKGYTF
TRBV14	few	TRBJ2-5	TRBD2	TGTGCCAGCAGCAAACTAGCGGGGATTGAGACCCAGTACTTC	CASSKLAGIETQYF
TRBV20-1	NA	TRBJ2-4	NA	TGCAGTGCTAGAGCAACGACCAAAAACATTCAGTACTTC	CSARATTKNIQYF
TRBV20-1	NA	TRBJ1-2	TRBD1	TGCAGTGCCACAGGGACAGGGGATAGCCCGGGAGGCTACACCTTC	CSATGTGDSPGGYTF
TRBV6-6	NA	TRBJ1-2	NA	TGTGCCAGCAGTTACTCGCCAGGGCACCCCGATGGCTGCACCTTC	CASSYSPGHPDGCTF
TRBV20-1	few	TRBJ1-2	NA	TGCAGTGCTGTCCCCGACAGATCCTATGGCTACACCTTC	CSAVPDRSYGYTF
TRBV10-3	few	TRBJ1-4	NA	TGTGCCATCAGCCCATCTAATGAAAAACTGTTTTTT	CAISPSNEKLFF
TRBV7-2	NA	TRBJ2-7	TRBD1	TGTGCCAGCAGCCCAGGGGGCACACACGGGATCTTC	CASSPGGTHGIF
TRBV7-9	few	TRBJ2-3	NA	TGTGCCAGCACCCTTAGGGGGGACACAGATACGCAGTATTTT	CASTLRGDTDTQYF
TRBV4-3	NA	TRBJ2-5	TRBD2	TGCGCCAGCAGCCAAGGACTAGCCTCGTCGGGTGAGCAGTACTTC	CASSQGLASSGEQYF
TRBV20-1	few	TRBJ1-2	TRBD1	TGCAGTGCCGACAGGGGTACCTATGGCTACACCTTC	CSADRGTYGYTF
TRBV15	NA	TRBJ2-7	NA	TGTGCCACCAGCAGAGGATCAGCCTCCTACGAGCAGTACTTC	CATSRGSASYEQYF
TRBV12-3/TRBV12-4	NA	TRBJ2-1	NA	TGTGCCAGCAGTCCTGGACTTAGCGGGCAGTTCTTC	CASSPGLSGQFF
TRBV5-4	NA	TRBJ2-1	NA	TGTGCCAGCAGCCCTCCCGGGGACGATGAGCAGTTCTTC	CASSPPGDDEQFF
TRBV6-2/TRBV6-3	NA	TRBJ1-2	NA	TGTGCCAGCATGTGGACAAGAGGGCAATCTAACTATGGCTACACCTTC	CASMWTRGQSNYGYTF
TRBV29-1	many	TRBJ1-2	NA	TGCAGCGTCGCCGAAAGCTATGGCTACACCTTC	CSVAESYGYTF
TRBV15	few	TRBJ1-5	NA	TGTGCCACCACCTTAGGGAAAGTAAGAGGTCGCGATCAGCCCCAGCATTTT	CATTLGKVRGRDQPQHF
TRBV12-3/TRBV12-4	NA	TRBJ2-5	NA	TGTGCCAGCAGCCCTTCTAGCACTCCCGAGACCCAGTACTTC	CASSPSSTPETQYF
TRBV12-3/TRBV12-4	NA	TRBJ2-1	NA	TGTGCCAGCACCGTACTAGCTTCGGGTGAGCAGTTCTTC	CASTVLASGEQFF
TRBV27	NA	TRBJ2-3	NA	TGTGCCAGCAGGAGGGGGTTATATACGCAGTATTTT	CASRRGLYTQYF
TRBV7-2	many	TRBJ2-3	NA	TGTGCCAGCAGCTTGGCCGGAGAAGATACGCAGTATTTT	CASSLAGEDTQYF
TRBV7-2	few	TRBJ2-4	TRBD2	TGTGCCAGCAGCTTATTGATTGAGACTAGCGGGATGGGCAAAAACATTCAGTACTTC	CASSLLIETSGMGKNIQYF
TRBV4-3	few	TRBJ2-1	NA	TGCGCCAGCAGCCAAGGTGGGACCTACTACAATGAGCAGTTCTTC	CASSQGGTYYNEQFF
TRBV27	NA	TRBJ1-2	TRBD1	TGTGCCAGCAGCCGCCGGGACAGGGGCAGGTATGGCTACACCTTC	CASSRRDRGRYGYTF
TRBV3-1	few	TRBJ2-7	NA	TGTGCCAGCAGCGTGGACTACGAGCAGTACTTC	CASSVDYEQYF
TRBV5-1	NA	TRBJ2-1	NA	TGCGCCAGCCGAGAGGAGGTCTGGAATGAGCAGTTCTTC	CASREEVWNEQFF
TRBV3-1	NA	TRBJ1-5	NA	TGTGCCAGCAGCCAAGGGGTGGGGGGATTTAGCAATCAGCCCCAGCATTTT	CASSQGVGGFSNQPQHF
TRBV4-1	NA	TRBJ1-5	NA	TGCGCCAGCAGCCAAGGATTTGTTAGCAATCAGCCCCAGCATTTT	CASSQGFVSNQPQHF